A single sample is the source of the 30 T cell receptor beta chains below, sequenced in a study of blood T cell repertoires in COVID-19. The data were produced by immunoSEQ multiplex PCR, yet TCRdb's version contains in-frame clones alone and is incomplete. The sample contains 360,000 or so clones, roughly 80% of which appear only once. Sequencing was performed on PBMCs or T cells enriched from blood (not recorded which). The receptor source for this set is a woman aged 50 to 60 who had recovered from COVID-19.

This CDR3 is CASSPGPDTQYF. For the CDR3, the DNA is TGTGCCAGCAGCCCAGGCCCAGATACGCAGTATTTT. The chain employs TRBV7-6 and TRBJ2-3; D is unclear. The CDR3 runs to 12 residues. V lost 5 bases, J lost 4 bases, and 7 bases lay in between. Germline assignment: CDR1 SGHVS and CDR2 FNYEAQ.

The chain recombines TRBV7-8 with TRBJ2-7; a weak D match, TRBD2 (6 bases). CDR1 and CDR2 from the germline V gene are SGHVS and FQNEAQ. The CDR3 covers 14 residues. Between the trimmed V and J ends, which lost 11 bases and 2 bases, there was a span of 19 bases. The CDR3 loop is CASSFSGAPYEQYF. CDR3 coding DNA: TGTGCCTCCTCCTTTAGCGGAGCACCCTACGAGCAGTACTTC.

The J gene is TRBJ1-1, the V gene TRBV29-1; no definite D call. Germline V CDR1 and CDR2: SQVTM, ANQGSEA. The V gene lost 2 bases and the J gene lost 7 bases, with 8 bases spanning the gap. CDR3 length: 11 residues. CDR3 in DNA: TGCAGCGTTGAAATCCAGGATGAAGCTTTCTTT. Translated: CSVEIQDEAFF.

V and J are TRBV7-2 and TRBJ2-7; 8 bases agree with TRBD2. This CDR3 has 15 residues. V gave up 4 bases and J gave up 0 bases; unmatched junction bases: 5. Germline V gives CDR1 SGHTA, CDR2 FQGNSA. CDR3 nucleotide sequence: TGTGCCAGCAGCTCAAGCGGGGGAGCCTCCTACGAGCAGTACTTC. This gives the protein CASSSSGGASYEQYF.

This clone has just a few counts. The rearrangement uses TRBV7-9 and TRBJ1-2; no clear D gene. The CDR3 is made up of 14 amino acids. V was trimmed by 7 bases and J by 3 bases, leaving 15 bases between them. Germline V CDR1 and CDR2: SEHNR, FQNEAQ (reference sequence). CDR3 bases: TGTGCCAGCATAGGCGGGGAACGGGACTATGGCTACACCTTC. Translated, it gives CASIGGERDYGYTF.

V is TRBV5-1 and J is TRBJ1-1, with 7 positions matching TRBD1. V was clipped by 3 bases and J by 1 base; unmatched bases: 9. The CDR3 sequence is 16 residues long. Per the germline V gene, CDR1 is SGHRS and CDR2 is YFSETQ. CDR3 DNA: TGCGCCAGCAGCTACTCTGACAGGGTCCCGAACACTGAAGCTTTCTTT. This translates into CASSYSDRVPNTEAFF.

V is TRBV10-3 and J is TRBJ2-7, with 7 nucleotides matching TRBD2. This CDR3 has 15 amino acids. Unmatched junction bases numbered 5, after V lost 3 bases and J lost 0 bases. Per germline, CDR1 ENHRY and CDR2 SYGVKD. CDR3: CAISDPGGDSYEQYF. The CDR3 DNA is TGTGCCATCAGTGACCCTGGGGGGGACTCCTACGAGCAGTACTTC.

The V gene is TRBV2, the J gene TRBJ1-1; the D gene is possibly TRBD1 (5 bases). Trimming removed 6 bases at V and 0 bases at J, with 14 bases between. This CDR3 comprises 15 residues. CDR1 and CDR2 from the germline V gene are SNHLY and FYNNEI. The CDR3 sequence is CASRGRGSLNTEAFF. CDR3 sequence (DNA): TGTGCCAGCAGGGGTAGGGGAAGTTTGAACACTGAAGCTTTCTTT.

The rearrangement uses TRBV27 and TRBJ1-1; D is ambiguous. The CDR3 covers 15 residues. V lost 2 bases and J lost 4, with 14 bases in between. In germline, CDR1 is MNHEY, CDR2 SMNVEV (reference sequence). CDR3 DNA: TGTGCCAGCAGTTTAGAATCACGGTTATTCACTGAAGCTTTCTTT. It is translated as CASSLESRLFTEAFF.

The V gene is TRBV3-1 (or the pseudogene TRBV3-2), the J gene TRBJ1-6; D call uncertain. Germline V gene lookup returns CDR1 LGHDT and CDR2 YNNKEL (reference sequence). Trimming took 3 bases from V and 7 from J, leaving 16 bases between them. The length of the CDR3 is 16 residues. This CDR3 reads CASSQEPDTGNSPLHF. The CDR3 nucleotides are TGTGCCAGCAGCCAGGAACCTGACACGGGGAATTCACCCCTCCACTTT.

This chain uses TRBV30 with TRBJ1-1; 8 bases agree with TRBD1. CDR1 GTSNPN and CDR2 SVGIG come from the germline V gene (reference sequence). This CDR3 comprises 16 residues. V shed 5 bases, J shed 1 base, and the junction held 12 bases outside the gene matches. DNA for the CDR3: TGTGCCTGGGGGTTACTGGGCAGGGGGCAGAACACTGAAGCTTTCTTT. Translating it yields CAWGLLGRGQNTEAFF.

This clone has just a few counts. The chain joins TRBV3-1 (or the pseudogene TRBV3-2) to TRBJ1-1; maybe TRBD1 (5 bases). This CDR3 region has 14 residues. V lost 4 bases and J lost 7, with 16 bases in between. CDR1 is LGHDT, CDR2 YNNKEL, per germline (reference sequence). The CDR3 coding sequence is TGTGCCAGCAGCCCCTGGGGGGGTACCTTTGAAGCTTTCTTT. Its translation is CASSPWGGTFEAFF.

The CDR3 reads CASSREHGELFF. The DNA of the CDR3 is TGTGCCAGCAGCAGAGAGCACGGGGAGCTGTTTTTT. V gene TRBV11-1 combines with J gene TRBJ2-2; D not certain. The CDR3 is 12 amino acids. Looked up from germline, CDR1 is SGHAT and CDR2 is FQDESV (reference sequence). Between the trimmed V and J ends, which lost 5 bases and 7 bases, there was a span of 8 bases.

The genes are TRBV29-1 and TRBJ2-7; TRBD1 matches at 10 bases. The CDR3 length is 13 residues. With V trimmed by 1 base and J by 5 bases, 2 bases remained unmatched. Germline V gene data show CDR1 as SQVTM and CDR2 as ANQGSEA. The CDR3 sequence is CSVEGQGANEQYF. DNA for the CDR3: TGCAGCGTTGAAGGACAGGGGGCGAACGAGCAGTACTTC.

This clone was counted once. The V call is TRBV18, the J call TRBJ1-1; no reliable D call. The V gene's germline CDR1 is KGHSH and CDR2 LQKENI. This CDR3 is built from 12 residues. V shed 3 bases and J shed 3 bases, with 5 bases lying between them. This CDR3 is CASSPADTEAFF. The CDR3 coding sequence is TGTGCCAGCTCACCGGCGGACACTGAAGCTTTCTTT.

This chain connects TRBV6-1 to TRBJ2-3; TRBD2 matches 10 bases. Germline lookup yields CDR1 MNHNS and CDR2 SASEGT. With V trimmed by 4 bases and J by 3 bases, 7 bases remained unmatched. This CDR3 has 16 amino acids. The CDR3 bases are TGTGCCAGCAGTGCCCATAGCGGGAGGATGACAGATACGCAGTATTTT. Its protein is CASSAHSGRMTDTQYF.

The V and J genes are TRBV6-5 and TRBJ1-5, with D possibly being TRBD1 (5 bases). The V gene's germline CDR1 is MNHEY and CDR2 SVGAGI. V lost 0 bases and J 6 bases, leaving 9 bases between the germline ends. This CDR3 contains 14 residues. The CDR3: CASSYSTGVQPQHF. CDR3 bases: TGTGCCAGCAGTTACTCAACAGGAGTTCAGCCCCAGCATTTT.

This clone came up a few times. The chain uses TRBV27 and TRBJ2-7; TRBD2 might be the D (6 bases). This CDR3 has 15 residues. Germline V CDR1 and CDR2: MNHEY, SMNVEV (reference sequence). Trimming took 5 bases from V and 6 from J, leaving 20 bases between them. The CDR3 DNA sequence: TGTGCCAGCAGTCCCCGGACTACCCGAGTGGGCGAGCAGTACTTC. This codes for CASSPRTTRVGEQYF.

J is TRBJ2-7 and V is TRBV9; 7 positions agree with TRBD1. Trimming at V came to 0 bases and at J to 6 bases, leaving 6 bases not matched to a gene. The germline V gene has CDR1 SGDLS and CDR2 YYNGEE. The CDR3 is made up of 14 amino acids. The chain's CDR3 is CASSVGTGTPEQYF. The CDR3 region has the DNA TGTGCCAGCAGCGTAGGGACAGGAACCCCCGAGCAGTACTTC.

CDR3 nucleotide sequence: TGTGCCAGCAGCTTGCAGGGGGTGAACACTGAAGCTTTCTTT. Translated: CASSLQGVNTEAFF. The chain is built from TRBV5-4 and TRBJ1-1; 7 bases are shared with TRBD1. Germline CDR1 SGHNT, CDR2 YYREEE (reference sequence). Trimming took 1 base from V and 0 from J; bases not matched to a gene: 0. There are 14 residues in the CDR3.

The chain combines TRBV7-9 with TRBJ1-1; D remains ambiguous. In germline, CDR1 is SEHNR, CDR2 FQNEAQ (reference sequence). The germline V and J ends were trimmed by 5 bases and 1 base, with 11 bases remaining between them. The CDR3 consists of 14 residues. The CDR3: CASSQDTGNTEAFF. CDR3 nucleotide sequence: TGTGCCAGCAGCCAAGATACGGGGAACACTGAAGCTTTCTTT.

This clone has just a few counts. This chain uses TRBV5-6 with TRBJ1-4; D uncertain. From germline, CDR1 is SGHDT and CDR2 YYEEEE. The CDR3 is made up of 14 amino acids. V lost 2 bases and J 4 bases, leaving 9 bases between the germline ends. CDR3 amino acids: CASSFMSVNEKLFF. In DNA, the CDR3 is TGTGCCAGCAGCTTTATGTCAGTTAATGAAAAACTGTTTTTT.

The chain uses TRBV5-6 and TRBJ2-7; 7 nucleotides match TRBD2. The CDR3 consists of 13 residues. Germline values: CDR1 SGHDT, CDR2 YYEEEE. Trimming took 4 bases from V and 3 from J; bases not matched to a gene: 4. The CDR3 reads CASSGAGDYEQYF. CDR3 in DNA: TGTGCCAGCAGCGGGGCGGGGGACTACGAGCAGTACTTC.

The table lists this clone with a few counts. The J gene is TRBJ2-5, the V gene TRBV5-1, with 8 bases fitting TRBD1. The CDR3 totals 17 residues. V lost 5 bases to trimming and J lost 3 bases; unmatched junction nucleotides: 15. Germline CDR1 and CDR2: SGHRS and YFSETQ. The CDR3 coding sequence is TGCGCCAGCAGACATGGACAGGGTTTATCGGTCAAAGAGACCCAGTACTTC. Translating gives CASRHGQGLSVKETQYF.

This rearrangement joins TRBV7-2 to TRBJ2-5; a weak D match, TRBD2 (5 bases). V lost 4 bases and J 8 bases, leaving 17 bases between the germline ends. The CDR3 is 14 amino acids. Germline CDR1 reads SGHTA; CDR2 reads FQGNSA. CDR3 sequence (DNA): TGTGCCAGCAGCTCGCCCGGGATTCCCGAAACCCAGTACTTC. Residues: CASSSPGIPETQYF.

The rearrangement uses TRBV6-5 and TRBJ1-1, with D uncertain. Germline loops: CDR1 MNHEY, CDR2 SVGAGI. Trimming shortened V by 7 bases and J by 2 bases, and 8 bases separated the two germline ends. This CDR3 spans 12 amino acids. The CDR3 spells CASTSSNTEAFF. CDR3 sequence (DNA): TGTGCCAGCACCTCGAGTAACACTGAAGCTTTCTTT.

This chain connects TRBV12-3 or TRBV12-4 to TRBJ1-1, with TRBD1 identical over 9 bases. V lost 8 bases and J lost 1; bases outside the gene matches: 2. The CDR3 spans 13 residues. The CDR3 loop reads CASGQGRNTEAFF. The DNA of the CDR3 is TGTGCCAGCGGACAGGGGAGGAACACTGAAGCTTTCTTT.

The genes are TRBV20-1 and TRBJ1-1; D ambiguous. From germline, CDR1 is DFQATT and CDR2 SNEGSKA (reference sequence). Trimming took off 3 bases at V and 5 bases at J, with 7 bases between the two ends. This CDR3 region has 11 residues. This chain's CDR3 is CSASAETEAFF. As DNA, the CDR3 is TGCAGTGCTAGCGCGGAGACTGAAGCTTTCTTT.

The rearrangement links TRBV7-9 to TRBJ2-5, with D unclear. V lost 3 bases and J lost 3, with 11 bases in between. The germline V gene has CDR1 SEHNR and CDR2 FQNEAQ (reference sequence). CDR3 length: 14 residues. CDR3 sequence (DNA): TGTGCCAGCAGCTTCCGGGTCGAGGAAGAGACCCAGTACTTC. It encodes CASSFRVEEETQYF.

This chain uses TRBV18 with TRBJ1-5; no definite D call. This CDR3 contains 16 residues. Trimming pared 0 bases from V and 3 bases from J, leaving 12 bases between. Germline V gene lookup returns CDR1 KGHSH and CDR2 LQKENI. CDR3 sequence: CASSPPGRTHNQPQHF. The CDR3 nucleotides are TGTGCCAGCTCACCACCTGGCAGGACTCACAATCAGCCCCAGCATTTT.